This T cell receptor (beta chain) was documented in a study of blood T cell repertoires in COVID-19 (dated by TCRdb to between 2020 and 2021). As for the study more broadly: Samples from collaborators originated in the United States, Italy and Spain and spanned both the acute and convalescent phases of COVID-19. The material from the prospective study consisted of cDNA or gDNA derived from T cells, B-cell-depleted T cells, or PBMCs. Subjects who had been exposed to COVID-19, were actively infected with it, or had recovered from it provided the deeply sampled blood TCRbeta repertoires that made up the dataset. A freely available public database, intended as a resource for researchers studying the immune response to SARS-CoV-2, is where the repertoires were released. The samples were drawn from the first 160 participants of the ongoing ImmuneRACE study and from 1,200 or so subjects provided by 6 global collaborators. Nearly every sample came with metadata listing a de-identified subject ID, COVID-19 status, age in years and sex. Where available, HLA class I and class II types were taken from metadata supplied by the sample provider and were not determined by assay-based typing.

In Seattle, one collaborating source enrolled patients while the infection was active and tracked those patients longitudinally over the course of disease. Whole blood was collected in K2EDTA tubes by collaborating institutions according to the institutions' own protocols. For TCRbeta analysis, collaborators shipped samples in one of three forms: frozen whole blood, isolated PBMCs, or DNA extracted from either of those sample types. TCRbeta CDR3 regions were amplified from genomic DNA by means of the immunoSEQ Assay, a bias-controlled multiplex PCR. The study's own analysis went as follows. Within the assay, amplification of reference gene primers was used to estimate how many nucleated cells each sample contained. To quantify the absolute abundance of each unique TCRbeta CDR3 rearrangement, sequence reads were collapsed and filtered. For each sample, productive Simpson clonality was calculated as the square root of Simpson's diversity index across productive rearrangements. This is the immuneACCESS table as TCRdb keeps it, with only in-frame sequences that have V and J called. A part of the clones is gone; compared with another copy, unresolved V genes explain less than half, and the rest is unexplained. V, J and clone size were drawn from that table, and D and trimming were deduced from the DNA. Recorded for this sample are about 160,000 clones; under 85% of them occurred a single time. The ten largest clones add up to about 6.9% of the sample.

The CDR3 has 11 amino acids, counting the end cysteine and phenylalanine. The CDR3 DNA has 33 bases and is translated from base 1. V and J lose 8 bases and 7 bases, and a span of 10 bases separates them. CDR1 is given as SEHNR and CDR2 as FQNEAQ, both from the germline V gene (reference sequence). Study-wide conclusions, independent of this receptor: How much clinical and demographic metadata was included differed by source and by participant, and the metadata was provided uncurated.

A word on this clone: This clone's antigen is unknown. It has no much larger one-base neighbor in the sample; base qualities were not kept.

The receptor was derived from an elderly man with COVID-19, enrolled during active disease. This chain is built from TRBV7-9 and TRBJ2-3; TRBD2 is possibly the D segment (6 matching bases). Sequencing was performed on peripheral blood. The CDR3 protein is CASRGTNTQYF. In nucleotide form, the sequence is TGTGCCAGCCGGGGGACCAATACGCAGTATTTT.